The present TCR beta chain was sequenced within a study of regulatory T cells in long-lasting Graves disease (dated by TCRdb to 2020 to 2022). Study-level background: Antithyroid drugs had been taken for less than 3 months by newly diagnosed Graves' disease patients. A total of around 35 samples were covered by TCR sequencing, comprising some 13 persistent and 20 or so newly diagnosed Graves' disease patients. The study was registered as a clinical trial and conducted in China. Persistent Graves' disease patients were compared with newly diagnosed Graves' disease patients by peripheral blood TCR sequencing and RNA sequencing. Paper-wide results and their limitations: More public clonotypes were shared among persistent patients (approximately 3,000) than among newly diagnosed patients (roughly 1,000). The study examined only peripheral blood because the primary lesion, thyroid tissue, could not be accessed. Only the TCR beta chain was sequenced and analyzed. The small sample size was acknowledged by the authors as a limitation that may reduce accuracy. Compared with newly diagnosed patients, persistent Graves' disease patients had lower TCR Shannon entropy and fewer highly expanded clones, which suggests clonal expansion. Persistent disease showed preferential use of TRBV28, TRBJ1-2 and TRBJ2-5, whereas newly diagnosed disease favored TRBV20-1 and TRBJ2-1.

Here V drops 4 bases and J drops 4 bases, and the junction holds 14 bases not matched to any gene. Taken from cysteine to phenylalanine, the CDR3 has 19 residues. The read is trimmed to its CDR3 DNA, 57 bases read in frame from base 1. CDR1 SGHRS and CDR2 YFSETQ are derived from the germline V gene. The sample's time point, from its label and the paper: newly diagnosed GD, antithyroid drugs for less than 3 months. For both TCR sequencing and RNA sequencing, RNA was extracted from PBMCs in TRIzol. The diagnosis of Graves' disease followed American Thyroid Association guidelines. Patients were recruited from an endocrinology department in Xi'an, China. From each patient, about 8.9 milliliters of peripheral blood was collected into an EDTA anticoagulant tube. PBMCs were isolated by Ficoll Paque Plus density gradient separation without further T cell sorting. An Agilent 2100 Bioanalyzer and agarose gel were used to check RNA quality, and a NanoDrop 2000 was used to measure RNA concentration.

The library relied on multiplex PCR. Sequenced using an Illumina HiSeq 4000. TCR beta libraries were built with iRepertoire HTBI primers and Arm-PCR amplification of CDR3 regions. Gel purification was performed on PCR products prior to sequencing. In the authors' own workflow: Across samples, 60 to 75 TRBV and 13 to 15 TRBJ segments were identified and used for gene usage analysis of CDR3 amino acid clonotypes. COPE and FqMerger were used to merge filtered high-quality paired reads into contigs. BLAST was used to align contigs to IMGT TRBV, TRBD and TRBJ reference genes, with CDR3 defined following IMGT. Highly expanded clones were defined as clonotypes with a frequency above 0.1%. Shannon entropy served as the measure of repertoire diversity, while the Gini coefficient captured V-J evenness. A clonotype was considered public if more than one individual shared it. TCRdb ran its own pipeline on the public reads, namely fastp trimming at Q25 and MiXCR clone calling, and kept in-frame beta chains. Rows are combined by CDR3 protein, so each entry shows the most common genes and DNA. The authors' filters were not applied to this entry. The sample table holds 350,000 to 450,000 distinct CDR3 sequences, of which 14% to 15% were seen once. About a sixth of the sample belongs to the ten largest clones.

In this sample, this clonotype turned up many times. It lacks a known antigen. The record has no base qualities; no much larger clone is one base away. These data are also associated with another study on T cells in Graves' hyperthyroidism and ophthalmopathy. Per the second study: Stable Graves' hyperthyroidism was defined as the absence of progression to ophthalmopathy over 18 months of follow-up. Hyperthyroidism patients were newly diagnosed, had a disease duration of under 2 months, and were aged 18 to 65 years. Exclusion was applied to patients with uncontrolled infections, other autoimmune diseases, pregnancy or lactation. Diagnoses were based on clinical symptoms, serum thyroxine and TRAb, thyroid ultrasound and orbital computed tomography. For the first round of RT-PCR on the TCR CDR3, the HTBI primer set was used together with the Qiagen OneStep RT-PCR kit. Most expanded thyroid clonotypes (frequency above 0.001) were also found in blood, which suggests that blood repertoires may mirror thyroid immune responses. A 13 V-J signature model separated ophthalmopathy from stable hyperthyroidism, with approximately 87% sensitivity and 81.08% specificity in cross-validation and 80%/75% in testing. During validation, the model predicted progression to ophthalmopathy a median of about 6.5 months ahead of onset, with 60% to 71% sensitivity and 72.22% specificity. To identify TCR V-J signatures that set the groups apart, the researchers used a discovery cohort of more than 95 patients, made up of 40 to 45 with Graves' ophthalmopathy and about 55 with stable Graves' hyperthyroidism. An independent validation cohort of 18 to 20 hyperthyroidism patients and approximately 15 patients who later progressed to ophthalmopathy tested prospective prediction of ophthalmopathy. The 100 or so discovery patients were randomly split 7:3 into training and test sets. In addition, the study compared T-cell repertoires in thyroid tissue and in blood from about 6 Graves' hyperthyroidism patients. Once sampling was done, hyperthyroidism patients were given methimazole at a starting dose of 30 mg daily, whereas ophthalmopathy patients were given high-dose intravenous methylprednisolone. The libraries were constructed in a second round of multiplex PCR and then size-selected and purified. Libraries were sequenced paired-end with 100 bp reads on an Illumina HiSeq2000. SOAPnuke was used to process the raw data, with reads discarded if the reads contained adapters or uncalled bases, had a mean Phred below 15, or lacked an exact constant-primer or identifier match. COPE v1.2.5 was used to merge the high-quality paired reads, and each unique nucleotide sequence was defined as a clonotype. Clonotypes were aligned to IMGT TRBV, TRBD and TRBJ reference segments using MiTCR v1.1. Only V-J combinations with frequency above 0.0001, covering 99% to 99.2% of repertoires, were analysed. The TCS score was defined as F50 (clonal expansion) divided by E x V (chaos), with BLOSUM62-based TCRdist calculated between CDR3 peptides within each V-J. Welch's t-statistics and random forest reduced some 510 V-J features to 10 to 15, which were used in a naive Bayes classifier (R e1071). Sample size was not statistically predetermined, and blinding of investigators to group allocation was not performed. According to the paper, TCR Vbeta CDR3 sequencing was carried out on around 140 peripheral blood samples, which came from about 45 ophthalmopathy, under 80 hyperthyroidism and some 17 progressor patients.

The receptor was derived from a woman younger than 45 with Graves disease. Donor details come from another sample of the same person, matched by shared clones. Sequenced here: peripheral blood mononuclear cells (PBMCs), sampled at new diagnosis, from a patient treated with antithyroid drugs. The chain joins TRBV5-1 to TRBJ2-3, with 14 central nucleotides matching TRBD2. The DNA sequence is TGCGCCAGCAGCCCCATCACACCGACTAGCGGGAGGGCCCCAGATACGCAGTATTTT. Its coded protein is CASSPITPTSGRAPDTQYF.